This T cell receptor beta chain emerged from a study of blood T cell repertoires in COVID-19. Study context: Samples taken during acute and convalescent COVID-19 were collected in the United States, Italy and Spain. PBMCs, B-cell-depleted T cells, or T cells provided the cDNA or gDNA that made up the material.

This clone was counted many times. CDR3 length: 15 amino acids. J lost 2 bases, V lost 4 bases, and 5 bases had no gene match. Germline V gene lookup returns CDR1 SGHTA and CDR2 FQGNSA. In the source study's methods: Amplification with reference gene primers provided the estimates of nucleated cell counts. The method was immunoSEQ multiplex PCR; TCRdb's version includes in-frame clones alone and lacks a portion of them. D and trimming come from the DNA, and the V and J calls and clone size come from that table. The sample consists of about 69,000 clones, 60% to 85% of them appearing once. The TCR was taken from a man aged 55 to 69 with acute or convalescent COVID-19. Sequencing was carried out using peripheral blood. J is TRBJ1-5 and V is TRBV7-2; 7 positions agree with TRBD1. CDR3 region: CASSYDRAGNQPQHF. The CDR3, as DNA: TGTGCCAGCAGCTATGACAGGGCGGGCAATCAGCCCCAGCATTTT. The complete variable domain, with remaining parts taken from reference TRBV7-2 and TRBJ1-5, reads GAGVSQSPSNKVTEKGKDVELRCDPISGHTALYWYRQSLGQGLEFLIYFQGNSAPDKSGLPSDRFSAERTGGSVSTLTIQRTQQEDSAVYLCASSYDRAGNQPQHFGDGTRLSIL.